This section outlines one T cell receptor (beta chain) sequence together with its context. The repertoire was sequenced with immunoSEQ multiplex PCR; TCRdb's copy has only in-frame clones and lacks some. Of about 42,000 clones in the sample, roughly 77% are singletons; the top ten hold more than 4%. Regarding time point: after neoadjuvant nivolumab, at surgical resection. The source of the sample is a study of neoadjuvant anti-PD-1 for oral cavity cancer. Study-wide context: Patients mostly received three to four biweekly nivolumab doses at 3 mg/kg before surgery.

The V end lost 2 bases, the J end lost 0 bases, and 10 bases lay between the germline ends. Looked up from germline, CDR1 is MRHNA and CDR2 is SNTAGT. This CDR3 has 15 residues. The sequenced sample was PBMCs, obtained after nivolumab (anti-PD-1) treatment. This receptor was obtained from a person between 35 and 79 years old with oral cavity squamous cell carcinoma. The chain couples TRBV6-4 to TRBJ1-1; a weak D match, TRBD1 (5 bases). The CDR3 DNA sequence: TGTGCCAGCAGTGACCAGGAGGGGATGAACACTGAAGCTTTCTTT. This sequence encodes CASSDQEGMNTEAFF.